This TCR beta chain was sequenced during a study of blood T cells in healthy people across ages (dated by TCRdb to between 2014 and 2017). Study-level background: Template switching captured roughly one uniquely barcoded TCR beta cDNA molecule per two T cells in model experiments. The study measured age-related changes in TCR beta repertoire diversity using deep sequencing normalized with unique cDNA molecular identifiers. Four age groups were formed from the donors: young (average around 15 years), middle-aged (more than 35), aged (approximately 60) and long-lived (around 82). The study analyzed two additional independent replicas of 1 million unique cDNA reads from the same blood draw for two donors, one aged 18 to 29 and one aged 80 or older.

The library relied on 5' RACE. The sample was run on an Illumina HiSeq 2500. The second PCR ran for about 7 to 11 cycles and used a J-beta primer mix along with a sample-barcoded 5' primer. A unique molecular identifier was introduced onto each TCR beta cDNA molecule by a template-switch 5' adaptor carrying 12 random nucleotides. At least 3 million CDR3-containing paired-end reads were obtained from each sample. The Mint cDNA synthesis kit, primed by a TRBC-specific oligonucleotide, was used to synthesize first-strand cDNA from all RNA. Following uracil-DNA glycosylase treatment, all cDNA underwent a first 18-cycle PCR with the universal primers M1SS and BC2_uni_R. Processing in the source paper ran as follows. For normalization, 1 million high-quality reads were randomly selected from each sample, with every read carrying a distinct molecular identifier. Instead of being binned into consensus sequences, reads with shared molecular identifiers were discarded. CDR3 identification, clonotype clustering and error correction used MiTCR with a Q25 quality threshold and the strictest error-elimination algorithm. A nonparametric unseen species model with Euler transformation was used to estimate a lower bound on total TCR beta diversity. The raw public data were reprocessed by TCRdb itself: fastp quality trimming at Q25, MiXCR clonotype calling, in-frame beta chains only. Rows with one shared CDR3 protein collapse into an entry with the most common genes and DNA. TCRdb, not the original authors, processed these V and J calls. The sample profile shows hundreds of thousands of distinct CDR3 sequences; around 25% of them were found once. Clones ranked in the top ten supply about 3% of the sample.

The table lists this clonotype with many counts. Its antigen specificity is not known. The sample holds no much larger clone one base away, and base qualities are not on file. The donors were roughly 39 Caucasian individuals from Russia, aged 6 to 90 years, who were systemically healthy. Ten milliliters of peripheral blood were drawn from each donor into EDTA-treated Vacutainer tubes. Ficoll-Paque density-gradient centrifugation was used to isolate PBMCs, with at least 6 million obtained per sample. Trizol reagent was used to extract total RNA from the PBMCs, yielding at least 5.5 micrograms per sample. The percentages of naive CD45RAhigh/CD27high T cells were determined by flow cytometry on a PBMC aliquot from every donor. On the study overall, not on this receptor specifically: Total diversity estimates from one million sequenced T cells were considered lower bounds and underestimates. Donor CMV infection status was unknown, potentially confounding age-related changes in expanded clonotypes. Compared with the aged group, the long-lived group had more naive CD4+ T cells, fewer expanded clones and increased TCR diversity, suggesting age selection. Bulk unsorted PBMC profiling prevented conclusive comparison of naive and antigen-experienced compartments. There was a strong correlation between observed TCR beta diversity and the percentage of naive T cells measured by flow cytometry. Observed TCR beta diversity per million T cells fell roughly linearly with age, and a significant reduction was already apparent by age about 38.

The germline V end is reduced by 4 bases and the J end by 0 bases; junction bases left unmatched: 3. Measured from the cysteine to the phenylalanine, the CDR3 is 15 residues long. Solely the CDR3 DNA is kept, with 45 bases framed from the first base. From the germline V gene, CDR1 is MRHNA and CDR2 is SNTAGT. The same sample was also used in a study of T cells of mothers and their children. According to the second study: Nine systemically healthy Caucasian individuals served as donors, namely three mothers together with their six children. cDNA synthesis consumed the entire amount of extracted RNA, loaded at about 1.5 ug RNA in each 15 ul reaction. In the second PCR, the M1S primer introduced both the sample barcodes and 2-4 random nucleotides. More than 9 million TCR beta CDR3 reads were obtained from each mother, and about 3 million reads were obtained from each child. TCR recombination output is similarly shaped by thymic selection in related and unrelated pairs, with a minor effect exerted by inherited differences. Normalized repertoire overlap was always slightly but never significantly higher in related than unrelated mother-child pairs. No persistent microchimeric T cell clones were found, with a detection sensitivity of around 100 clones per million clonotypes. To look for features that set related mother-child pairs apart from unrelated individuals, the researchers ran deep NGS to compare the TCR beta repertoires of mothers and children. Mothers averaged about 40 +/- 4 years of age and children averaged roughly 12 +/- 4 years. After adapters were ligated using NEBNext reagents, the libraries underwent 100+100 nt paired-end sequencing on an Illumina HiSeq 2000. To prevent cross-contamination, the mother and child libraries were prepared a month apart and were sequenced in separate runs. Between about 500,000 and 2,100,000 distinct TCR beta clonotypes were identified per donor. Naive TCR beta clonotypes were estimated from low-frequency clonotypes matched to each donor's FACS-determined naive share, without sorting.

Recombination connected TRBV6-4 to TRBJ2-3, with TRBD2 identical over 8 junction bases. The material sequenced was blood. This sequence originates from a boy aged 5-17 years in good health. The CDR3 protein is CASSASGGSTDTQYF. The bases read TGTGCCAGCAGTGCAAGCGGGGGCAGCACAGATACGCAGTATTTT.